This T cell receptor (beta chain) emerged from a study of molecular identifiers for immune sequencing clone quantification (dated by TCRdb to between 2018 and 2020). A note on the overall study: For a replicate experiment, the RNA from either 20,000 or 100,000 naive CD8 T cells was divided into five aliquots, and four of those aliquots went on to sequencing. This methods study benchmarked molecular-identifier clustering-based TCR repertoire sequencing (MIDCIRS) and TCR RNA copy counting, using CD8 T cells to do so.

Paper-wide results and their limitations: When barcode sub-clustering was left out, chimeric consensus sequences inflated TCR diversity, with chimeras reaching as high as 47%. Even against a background of 750,000 to 1,000,000 naive CD8 T cells, spiked-in Jurkat TCR RNA amounting to a single cell's worth was reported to be detectable. Modeling estimated about three recovered TCR RNA copies per cell, compared with 9.5 to 10 by digital PCR, which implies about 30% capture efficiency. The naive libraries included spiked-in Jurkat TCR RNA (about 9 copies' worth), and this Jurkat TCR RNA is not part of the donor repertoire. Highly expanded clone sizes could be underestimated because identical TCR molecules may share a barcode. In CMV-specific effector cells, clones with more than 20 RNA copies accounted for over 97% of molecules, whereas in naive cells such clones accounted for under 1%.

Receptor amplification or capture employed PCR. Sequencing was performed on an Illumina HiSeq 4000. Bulk TCR libraries were prepared as previously described, using TCR primers listed in Table S5. Total RNA was purified with the Qiagen AllPrep DNA/RNA kit. Before analysis, reads from multiple sequencing runs of the same library were pooled. In the source study's methods: Reads were retained only if their TCR constant sequence matched exactly, and those retained reads were trimmed to 150 nt and grouped according to their 12-nt molecular barcodes. Reads inside each barcode group were sub-clustered using a 15% Levenshtein threshold, and a quality-weighted consensus sequence was constructed for each RNA molecule. Non-functional sequences were excluded, and lower-count sequences lying one edit away from another sequence were also excluded. Barcode sub-clusters with fewer than 20% of the maximum read count were removed, based on fitting two negative binomial distributions. In TCRdb, the public reads were trimmed at Q25 with fastp and aligned with MiXCR, with productive beta chains retained. Every CDR3 protein is listed once, alongside the most common genes and DNA of its rows. TCRdb's processing, not the authors', yielded these V and J calls. Across this sample there are about 510,000 distinct CDR3 sequences, with about 20% seen only once. The biggest ten clones account for about 0.8% of the sample.

Libraries of naive CD8 T cells were built from anywhere between about 20,000 and 1,000,000 sorted cells, with 10%, 30% or 50% of the purified RNA used. Naive CD8 T cells were FACS-sorted as CD8+CD4-CCR7+CD45RA+ on a BD FACSAria II into RLT Plus buffer. Detection sensitivity was tested by spiking Jurkat RNA equal to 9 to 10 TCR copies' worth into samples containing about 20,000-1,000,000 naive CD8 T cells. CD8 T cells were enriched with RosetteSep CD8+ T Cell Enrichment Cocktail and Ficoll-Paque, followed by ACK red cell lysis. Its CDR3 holds 17 amino acids, cysteine through phenylalanine. CDR3 DNA is the only sequence kept; it has 51 bases, read in frame from the first base. CDR1 SGDLS and CDR2 YYNGEE are derived from the germline V gene. Germline trimming amounts to 4 bases on V and 4 bases on J, with 8 as the count of junction bases outside the gene matches. This clonotype was detected ten times or more. The specificity of this receptor is unknown. Base qualities are not at hand, and no much larger clone is one base apart.

The source material was naive CD8+ T cells from blood, with Jurkat cell RNA spiked in. Explained via the paper, the cell subset or site label denotes: FACS-sorted CD8+CD4-CCR7+CD45RA+ naive T cells. The chain is encoded by TRBV9 joined to TRBJ2-3, with 14 bases matching TRBD2. The sequence derives from a human donor in good health. Some libraries in this study had Jurkat cell RNA spiked in. DNA sequence: TGTGCCAGCAGCCCTAAAGGGACTAGCGGGAGTGCAGATACGCAGTATTTT. Its coded protein is CASSPKGTSGSADTQYF. Outside the CDR3, residues come from the reference TRBV9 and TRBJ2-3 proteins, so the full variable domain is: DSGVTQTPKHLITATGQRVTLRCSPRSGDLSVYWYQQSLDQGLQFLIQYYNGEERAKGNILERFSAQQFPDLHSELNLSSLELGDSALYFCASSPKGTSGSADTQYFGPGTRLTVL.